The T cell receptor beta chain under discussion was sequenced for a study of blood T cell repertoires in COVID-19. The overall study: There were acute and convalescent COVID-19 samples, and they came from the United States, Italy and Spain. T cells, B-cell-depleted T cells, or PBMCs provided the cDNA or gDNA that served as material.

How the authors handled the data: Reference gene primer amplification yielded estimated nucleated cell counts. The protocol was immunoSEQ multiplex PCR, while the TCRdb copy is restricted to in-frame clones and leaves out a portion. V, J and clone size were drawn from that table, and D and trimming were deduced from the DNA. The sample carries approximately 330,000 clones, roughly 88% recorded once. The CDR3 is made up of 14 amino acids. Between the trimmed V and J ends, which lost 0 bases and 8 bases, there was a span of 13 bases. CDR1 LNHNV and CDR2 YYDKDF come from the germline V gene (reference sequence).

Sample: peripheral blood. The TCR sequence derives from a woman aged 45-65 years with active or convalescent COVID-19. V is TRBV15 and J is TRBJ1-2; no firm D call. The CDR3 DNA reads as TGTGCCACCAGCAGAGATTCGGGGAAGGGCGGCTACACCTTC. Translated: CATSRDSGKGGYTF.